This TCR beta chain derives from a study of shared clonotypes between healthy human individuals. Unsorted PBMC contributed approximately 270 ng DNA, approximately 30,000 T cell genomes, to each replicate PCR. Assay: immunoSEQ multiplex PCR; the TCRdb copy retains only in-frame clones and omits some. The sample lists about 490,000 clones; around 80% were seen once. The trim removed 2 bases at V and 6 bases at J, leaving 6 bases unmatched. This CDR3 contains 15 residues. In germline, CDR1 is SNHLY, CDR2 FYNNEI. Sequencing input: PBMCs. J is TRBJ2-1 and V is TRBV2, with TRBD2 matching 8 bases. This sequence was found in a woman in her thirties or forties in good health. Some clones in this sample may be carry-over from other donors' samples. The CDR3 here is CASSELSGSVNEQFF. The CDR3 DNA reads TGTGCCAGCAGTGAACTCAGCGGGAGTGTCAATGAGCAGTTCTTC.